This is a list of T cell receptor beta chains from one sample in a study of blood T cell repertoires in COVID-19. The data were produced by immunoSEQ multiplex PCR, yet TCRdb's version contains in-frame clones alone and is incomplete. Of hundreds of thousands of clones listed, 70% to 90% are singletons. Sequencing used peripheral blood. These receptors originate from a woman aged 55-75 years with COVID-19, enrolled during active disease. Each CDR3 is given with its conserved first and last residue. D genes are given only for firm matches.

V gene: TRBV2; J gene: TRBJ1-5; D gene: NA; CDR3 protein: CASSDFPGQPQHF
V gene: TRBV4-1; J gene: TRBJ2-1; D gene: TRBD2; CDR3 protein: CASSQDSGGLPGDEQFF
V gene: TRBV6-6; J gene: TRBJ1-4; D gene: NA; CDR3 protein: CASSPGETSTNEKLFF
V gene: TRBV5-1; J gene: TRBJ1-2; D gene: NA; CDR3 protein: CASSLSGNYGYTF
V gene: TRBV4-1; J gene: TRBJ2-7; D gene: TRBD1; CDR3 protein: CASSQDSETGDFEQYF
V gene: TRBV6-6; J gene: TRBJ1-5; D gene: NA; CDR3 protein: CASSYSQDQPQHF
V gene: TRBV10-3; J gene: TRBJ2-3; D gene: TRBD1; CDR3 protein: CAISRTGGTDTQYF
V gene: TRBV6-5; J gene: TRBJ2-5; D gene: NA; CDR3 protein: CASSSGGSQETQYF
V gene: TRBV19; J gene: TRBJ1-5; D gene: TRBD1; CDR3 protein: CASSPDRAQPQHF
V gene: TRBV12-5; J gene: TRBJ1-5; D gene: NA; CDR3 protein: CASGQPGAFNQPQHF
V gene: TRBV6-5; J gene: TRBJ1-6; D gene: NA; CDR3 protein: CASSYGGKPYSPLHF
V gene: TRBV6-5; J gene: TRBJ2-7; D gene: TRBD1; CDR3 protein: CASSPSGGGYEQYF
V gene: TRBV5-4; J gene: TRBJ1-1; D gene: NA; CDR3 protein: CASSLPVGAGTEAFF
V gene: TRBV5-5; J gene: TRBJ2-1; D gene: NA; CDR3 protein: CASSLGSPSSHYNEQFF
V gene: TRBV7-9; J gene: TRBJ2-6; D gene: NA; CDR3 protein: CASSHWSSGANVLTF
V gene: TRBV7-8; J gene: TRBJ1-2; D gene: NA; CDR3 protein: CASSLARRSGYGYTF
V gene: TRBV3-1/TRBV3-2; J gene: TRBJ2-1; D gene: NA; CDR3 protein: CASSQDSSRAGYNEQFF
V gene: TRBV10-3; J gene: TRBJ1-4; D gene: TRBD1; CDR3 protein: CAIQGGNEKLFF
V gene: TRBV19; J gene: TRBJ2-1; D gene: TRBD1; CDR3 protein: CASSTDRGTYNEQFF
V gene: TRBV6-5; J gene: TRBJ2-7; D gene: TRBD1; CDR3 protein: CASDLQGPSYEQYF
V gene: TRBV19; J gene: TRBJ1-6; D gene: TRBD1; CDR3 protein: CASSKQGLGGNSPLHF
V gene: TRBV5-4; J gene: TRBJ1-3; D gene: TRBD1; CDR3 protein: CASSLETGVNTIYF
V gene: TRBV27; J gene: TRBJ1-6; D gene: NA; CDR3 protein: CASRRQDFSPLHF
V gene: TRBV19; J gene: TRBJ2-7; D gene: TRBD1; CDR3 protein: CASSTRGPRQGYEQYF
V gene: TRBV25-1; J gene: TRBJ1-6; D gene: TRBD1; CDR3 protein: CASSAPGQEYNSPLHF
V gene: TRBV4-1; J gene: TRBJ2-7; D gene: NA; CDR3 protein: CASSQDAQNPYEQYF
V gene: TRBV19; J gene: TRBJ1-5; D gene: NA; CDR3 protein: CASTNPRGGDQPQHF
V gene: TRBV7-9; J gene: TRBJ1-2; D gene: NA; CDR3 protein: CASSVTPADYGYTF
V gene: TRBV11-2; J gene: TRBJ1-1; D gene: TRBD1; CDR3 protein: CASSPGTGGMNTEAFF
V gene: TRBV27; J gene: TRBJ2-3; D gene: NA; CDR3 protein: CASGPGAVYIRLGPSSTDTQYF
V gene: TRBV28; J gene: TRBJ1-5; D gene: TRBD1; CDR3 protein: CASSWDSAGPQHF
V gene: TRBV28; J gene: TRBJ1-1; D gene: NA; CDR3 protein: CASRAVGGANTEAFF
V gene: TRBV5-1; J gene: TRBJ2-1; D gene: NA; CDR3 protein: CASSVQYNEQFF
V gene: TRBV2; J gene: TRBJ1-1; D gene: TRBD1; CDR3 protein: CASNRQGADTEAFF
V gene: TRBV19; J gene: TRBJ2-7; D gene: NA; CDR3 protein: CASRVFEGSSYEQYF
V gene: TRBV5-1; J gene: TRBJ2-3; D gene: TRBD1; CDR3 protein: CASSLEGAGDTQYF
V gene: TRBV19; J gene: TRBJ2-7; D gene: TRBD1; CDR3 protein: CASSIRTGGSYEQYF
V gene: TRBV11-1; J gene: TRBJ1-2; D gene: NA; CDR3 protein: CASSARGSGDRSAF
V gene: TRBV7-2; J gene: TRBJ2-5; D gene: TRBD1; CDR3 protein: CASSSGTARRETQYF
V gene: TRBV9; J gene: TRBJ1-2; D gene: NA; CDR3 protein: CASSVVSNYGYTF
V gene: TRBV5-1; J gene: TRBJ1-1; D gene: NA; CDR3 protein: CASSLDRTRNTEAFF
V gene: TRBV2; J gene: TRBJ2-1; D gene: NA; CDR3 protein: CASSLDSKNEQFF
V gene: TRBV15; J gene: TRBJ2-7; D gene: NA; CDR3 protein: CATSSGGYEQYF
V gene: TRBV7-7; J gene: TRBJ1-6; D gene: TRBD1; CDR3 protein: CASSLDRGSSPLHF
V gene: TRBV29-1; J gene: TRBJ1-1; D gene: NA; CDR3 protein: CSVEDLGQGLVAFF